Included here is one T cell receptor beta chain sequence, with context. The target of this receptor is not known. No base quality values were provided; no much bigger clone lies one nucleotide off. CDR1 is given as MDHEN and CDR2 as SYDVKM, both from the germline V gene. From its cysteine to its phenylalanine, the CDR3 spans 16 amino acids. The read is trimmed to its CDR3 DNA, 48 bases read in frame from base 1. Trimming removed 5 bases from V and 7 bases from J, leaving 22 bases between the germline ends. This sample was taken from a study of radiotherapy plus CTLA-4 blockade in lung cancer (dated by TCRdb to between 2017 and 2018). With regard to the full study: Objective responses occurred in roughly 19% of enrolled patients, and just over 30% achieved disease control. The paper's findings and limits, for the study overall: TCR clones derived from tumors expanded in peripheral blood after treatment with radiotherapy and ipilimumab. The strongest predictors of response, as reported, were early dynamic changes in blood T cell clones along with a rise in serum interferon-beta after radiation.

The study tested focal radiation therapy combined with CTLA-4 blockade (ipilimumab) in patients with chemo-refractory metastatic non-small-cell lung cancer. To prepare the library, the immunoSEQ multiplex PCR assay was applied. TCRdb obtained this table from immuneACCESS and retained in-frame rearrangements with V and J assigned. These tables miss some clones; where compared with another copy, unresolved V genes account for less than half of the shortfall, and the remainder is unexplained. This sample gives around 86,000 clones in total; roughly four fifths of them show up just once. The ten largest clones add up to 0.75% to 1% of the sample.

Recombination linked TRBV28 to TRBJ2-3; TRBD2 might be the D gene, on 6 matching bases. This specimen was peripheral blood, taken from a patient treated with radiotherapy plus ipilimumab. The sequence came from a human donor with non-small cell lung cancer who had stable disease on radiotherapy plus ipilimumab. The base sequence is TGTGCCAGCAGTCTAAGATTACTAGCCGGAGCGAATACGCAGTATTTT. Its protein product is CASSLRLLAGANTQYF.